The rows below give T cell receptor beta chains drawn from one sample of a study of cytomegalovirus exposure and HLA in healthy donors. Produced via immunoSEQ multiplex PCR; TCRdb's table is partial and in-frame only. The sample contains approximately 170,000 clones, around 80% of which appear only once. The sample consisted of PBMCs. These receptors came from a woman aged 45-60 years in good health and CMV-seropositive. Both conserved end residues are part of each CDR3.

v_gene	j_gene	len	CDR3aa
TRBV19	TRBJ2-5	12	CASSKAGETQYF
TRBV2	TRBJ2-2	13	CASRAGGTGELFF
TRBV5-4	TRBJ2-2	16	CASSRRLAGDTGELFF
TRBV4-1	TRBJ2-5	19	CASSQMRLAGGGAQETQYF
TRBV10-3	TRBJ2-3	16	CAISESASGGADTQYF
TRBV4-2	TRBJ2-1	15	CASSPQGPPYNEQFF
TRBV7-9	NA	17	CASSSSTGTGVSYEQYF
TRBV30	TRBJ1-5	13	CAFGGQAQKAQHF
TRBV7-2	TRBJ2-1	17	CASSLEYVAGFVNEQFF
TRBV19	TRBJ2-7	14	CASSRTGFPYEQYF
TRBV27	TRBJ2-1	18	CASKAQSLAGVPYNEQFF
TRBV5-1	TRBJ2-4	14	CASSLGGQKNIQYF
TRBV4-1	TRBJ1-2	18	CASSQDGQGTLVRYGYTF
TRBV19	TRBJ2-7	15	CASSILGGLTYEQYF
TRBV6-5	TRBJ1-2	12	CASRIGNYGYTF
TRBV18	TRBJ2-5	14	CASSRGGTWETQYF
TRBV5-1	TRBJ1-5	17	CASGQGAYSNSNQPQHF
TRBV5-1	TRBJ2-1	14	CASRASGVYNEQFF